Described below is a single TCR beta chain sequence and its context. CDR1 and CDR2 from the germline V gene are MNHNS and SASEGT. The V gene end was trimmed by 6 bases and the J gene end by 5 bases; junction bases not matched to a gene: 10. This CDR3 comprises 15 residues. Profiling relied on immunoSEQ multiplex PCR, and the TCRdb table lists in-frame clones only, not all of them. The table lists approximately 43,000 clones, around nine tenths of them singletons. The sample originates from a study of OX40 agonist ivuxolimab in advanced cancers. Study overall: A history of anti-PD-1, anti-PD-L1 or anti-CTLA-4 therapy was acceptable, and over 35% had some.

V and J are TRBV6-1 and TRBJ1-1; the match to TRBD1 covers 9 bases. The sequenced sample was CD4+ or CD8+ T cells sorted from blood, obtained in a trial of the OX40 agonist ivuxolimab. This receptor was obtained from an adult with an advanced solid tumor such as melanoma, head and neck, liver or kidney cancer. The CDR3 coding sequence is TGTGCCAGCAGGTTTGGGGACAGGGCTCTGACTGAAGCTTTCTTT. It codes for CASRFGDRALTEAFF.